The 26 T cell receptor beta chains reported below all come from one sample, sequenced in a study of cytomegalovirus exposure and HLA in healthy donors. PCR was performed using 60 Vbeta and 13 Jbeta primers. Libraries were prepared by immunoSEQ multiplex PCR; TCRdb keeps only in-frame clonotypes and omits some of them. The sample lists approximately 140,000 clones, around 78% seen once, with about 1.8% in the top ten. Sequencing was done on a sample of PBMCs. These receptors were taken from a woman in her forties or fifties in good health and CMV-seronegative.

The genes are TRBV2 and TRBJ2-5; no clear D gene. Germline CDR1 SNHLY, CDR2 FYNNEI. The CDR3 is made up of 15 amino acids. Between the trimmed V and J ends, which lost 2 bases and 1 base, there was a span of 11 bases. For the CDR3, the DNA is TGTGCCAGCAGTGAAATTTCGGCAGGCCAAGAGACCCAGTACTTC. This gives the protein CASSEISAGQETQYF.

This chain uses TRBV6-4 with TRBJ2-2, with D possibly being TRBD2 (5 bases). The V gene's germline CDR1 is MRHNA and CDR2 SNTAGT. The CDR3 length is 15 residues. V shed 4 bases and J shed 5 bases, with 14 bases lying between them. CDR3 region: CASSALGSGTGELFF. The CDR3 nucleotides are TGTGCCAGCAGTGCTCTAGGATCGGGAACCGGGGAGCTGTTTTTT.

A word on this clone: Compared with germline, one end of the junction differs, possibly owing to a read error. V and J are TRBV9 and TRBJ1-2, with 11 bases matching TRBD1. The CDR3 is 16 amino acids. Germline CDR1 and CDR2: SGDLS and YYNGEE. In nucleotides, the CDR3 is TGTGCCAGCAGCGGCTCCGGGACAGGGGGGGGTTATGGCTACCCCTTC. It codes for CASSGSGTGGGYGYPF.

In nucleotides, the CDR3 is TGTGCCAGCAGCCTATACTCTACAGGGCAAGAGACCCAGTACTTC. Translated, it gives CASSLYSTGQETQYF. The chain recombines TRBV4-2 with TRBJ2-5; perhaps TRBD1 as D (6 bases). V shed 4 bases and J shed 2 bases, with 14 bases lying between them. The V gene's germline CDR1 is LGHNA and CDR2 YNFKEQ. The length of the CDR3 is 15 residues.

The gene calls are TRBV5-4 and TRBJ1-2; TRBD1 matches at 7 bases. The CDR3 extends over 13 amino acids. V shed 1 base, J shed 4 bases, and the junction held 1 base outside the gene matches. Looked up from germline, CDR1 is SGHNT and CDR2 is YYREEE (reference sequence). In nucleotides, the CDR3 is TGTGCCAGCAGCTTGCAGGGGGTCTATGGCTACACCTTC. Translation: CASSLQGVYGYTF. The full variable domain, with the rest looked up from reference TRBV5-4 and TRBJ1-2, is ETGVTQSPTHLIKTRGQQVTLRCSSQSGHNTVSWYQQALGQGPQFIFQYYREEENGRGNFPPRFSGLQFPNYSSELNVNALELDDSALYLCASSLQGVYGYTFGSGTRLTVV.

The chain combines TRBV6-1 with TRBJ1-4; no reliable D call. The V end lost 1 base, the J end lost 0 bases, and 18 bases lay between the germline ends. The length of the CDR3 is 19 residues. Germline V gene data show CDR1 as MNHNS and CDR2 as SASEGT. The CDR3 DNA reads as TGTGCCAGCAGTGAAGGCGCGGGTATCGGGTCGTCAACTAATGAAAAACTGTTTTTT. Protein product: CASSEGAGIGSSTNEKLFF.

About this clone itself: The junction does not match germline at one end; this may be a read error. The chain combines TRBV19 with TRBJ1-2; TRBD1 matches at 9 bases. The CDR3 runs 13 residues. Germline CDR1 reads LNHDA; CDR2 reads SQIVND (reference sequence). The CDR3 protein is CASSIDRGDGYTF. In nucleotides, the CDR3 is TGTGCCAGTAGCATAGACAGGGGGGACGGCTACACCTTC.

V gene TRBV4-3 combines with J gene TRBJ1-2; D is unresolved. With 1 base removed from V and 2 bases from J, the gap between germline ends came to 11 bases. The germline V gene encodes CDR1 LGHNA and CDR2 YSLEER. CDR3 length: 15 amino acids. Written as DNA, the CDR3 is TGCGCCAGCAGCCAAGGGATTTTCGGGAACTATGGCTACACCTTC. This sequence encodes CASSQGIFGNYGYTF.

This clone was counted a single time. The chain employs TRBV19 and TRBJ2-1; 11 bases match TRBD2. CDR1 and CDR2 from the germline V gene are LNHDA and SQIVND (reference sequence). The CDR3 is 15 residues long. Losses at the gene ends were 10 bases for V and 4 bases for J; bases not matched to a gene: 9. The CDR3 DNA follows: TGTGCCACTGGAGGGGGGACTAGCGGTTACAATGAGCAGTTCTTC. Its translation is CATGGGTSGYNEQFF.

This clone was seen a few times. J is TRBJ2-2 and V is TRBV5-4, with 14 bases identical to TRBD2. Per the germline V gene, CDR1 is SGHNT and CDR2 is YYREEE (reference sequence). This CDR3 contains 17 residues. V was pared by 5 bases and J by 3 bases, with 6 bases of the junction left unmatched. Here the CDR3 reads CASSEGLAGVDTGELFF. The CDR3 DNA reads TGTGCCAGCAGTGAGGGACTAGCGGGAGTGGACACCGGGGAGCTGTTTTTT.

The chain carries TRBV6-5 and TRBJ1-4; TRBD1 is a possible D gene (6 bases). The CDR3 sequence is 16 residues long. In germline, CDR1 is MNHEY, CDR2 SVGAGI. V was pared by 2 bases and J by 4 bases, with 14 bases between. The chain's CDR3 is CASSYGGASNNEKLFF. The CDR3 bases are TGTGCCAGCAGTTACGGGGGGGCGTCTAATAATGAAAAACTGTTTTTT.

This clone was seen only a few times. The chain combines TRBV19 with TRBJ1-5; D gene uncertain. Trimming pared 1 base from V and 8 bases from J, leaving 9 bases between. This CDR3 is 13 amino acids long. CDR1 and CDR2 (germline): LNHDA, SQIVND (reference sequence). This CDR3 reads CASSIGAGKPQHF. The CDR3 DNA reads TGTGCCAGTAGTATAGGGGCCGGTAAGCCCCAGCATTTT.

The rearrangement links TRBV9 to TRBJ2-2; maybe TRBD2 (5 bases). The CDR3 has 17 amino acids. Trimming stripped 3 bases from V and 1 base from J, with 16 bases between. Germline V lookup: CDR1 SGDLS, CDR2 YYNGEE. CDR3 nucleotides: TGTGCCAGCAGCGGGGGTCCGGGGAGAGGGAACACCGGGGAGCTGTTTTTT. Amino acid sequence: CASSGGPGRGNTGELFF.

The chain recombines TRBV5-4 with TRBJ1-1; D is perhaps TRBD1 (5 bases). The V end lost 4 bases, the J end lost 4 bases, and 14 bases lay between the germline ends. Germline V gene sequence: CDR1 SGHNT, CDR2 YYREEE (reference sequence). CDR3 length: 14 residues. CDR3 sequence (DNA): TGTGCCAGCAGCCCCGCCGGGGGACTCACTGAAGCTTTCTTT. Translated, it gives CASSPAGGLTEAFF.

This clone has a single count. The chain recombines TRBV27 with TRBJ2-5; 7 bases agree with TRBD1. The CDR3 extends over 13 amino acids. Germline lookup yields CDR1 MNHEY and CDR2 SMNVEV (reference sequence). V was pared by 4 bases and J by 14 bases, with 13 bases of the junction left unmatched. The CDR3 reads CASSWALDRILYF. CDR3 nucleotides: TGTGCCAGCAGTTGGGCCTTGGACAGGATCCTATACTTC.

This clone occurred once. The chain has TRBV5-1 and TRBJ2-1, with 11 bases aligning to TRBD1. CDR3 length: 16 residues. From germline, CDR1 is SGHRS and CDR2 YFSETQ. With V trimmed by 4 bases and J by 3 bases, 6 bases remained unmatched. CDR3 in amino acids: CASSPSGTGGYNEQFF. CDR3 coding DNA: TGCGCCAGCAGCCCCTCCGGGACAGGGGGCTACAATGAGCAGTTCTTC.

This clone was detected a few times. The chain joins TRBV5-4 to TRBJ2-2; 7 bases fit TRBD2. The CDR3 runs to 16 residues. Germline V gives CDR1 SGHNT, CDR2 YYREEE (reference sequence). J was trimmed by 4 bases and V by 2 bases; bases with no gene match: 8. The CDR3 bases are TGTGCCAGCAGCTTCCAGCGGGATTTTGGCACCGGGGAGCTGTTTTTT. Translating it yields CASSFQRDFGTGELFF.

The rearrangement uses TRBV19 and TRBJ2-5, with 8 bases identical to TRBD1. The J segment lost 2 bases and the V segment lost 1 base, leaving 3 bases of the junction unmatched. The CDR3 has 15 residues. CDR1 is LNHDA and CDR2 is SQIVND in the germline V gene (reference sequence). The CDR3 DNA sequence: TGTGCCAGTAGTATAGGAGGGACAGGTCAAGAGACCCAGTACTTC. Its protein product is CASSIGGTGQETQYF.

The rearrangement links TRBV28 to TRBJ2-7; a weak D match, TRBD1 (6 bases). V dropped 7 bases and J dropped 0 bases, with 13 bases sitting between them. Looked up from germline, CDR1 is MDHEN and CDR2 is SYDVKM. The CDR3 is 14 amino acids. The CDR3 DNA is TGTGCCAGCAAGTTAAGGGGGAGCTCCTACGAGCAGTACTTC. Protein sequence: CASKLRGSSYEQYF.

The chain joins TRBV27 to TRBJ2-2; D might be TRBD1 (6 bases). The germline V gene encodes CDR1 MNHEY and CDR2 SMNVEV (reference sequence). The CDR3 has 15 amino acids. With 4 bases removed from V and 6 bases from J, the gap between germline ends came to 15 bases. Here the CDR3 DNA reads TGTGCCAGCAGTTCTTACAGGGTGGAGGCCGGGGAGCTGTTTTTT. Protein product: CASSSYRVEAGELFF.

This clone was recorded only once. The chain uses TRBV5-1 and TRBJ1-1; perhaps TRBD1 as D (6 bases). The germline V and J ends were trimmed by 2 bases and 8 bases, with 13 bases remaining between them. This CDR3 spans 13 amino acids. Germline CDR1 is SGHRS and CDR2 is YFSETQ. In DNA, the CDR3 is TGCGCCAGCAGCTTCCCAGGACAGATCGAAGCTTTCTTT. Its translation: CASSFPGQIEAFF.

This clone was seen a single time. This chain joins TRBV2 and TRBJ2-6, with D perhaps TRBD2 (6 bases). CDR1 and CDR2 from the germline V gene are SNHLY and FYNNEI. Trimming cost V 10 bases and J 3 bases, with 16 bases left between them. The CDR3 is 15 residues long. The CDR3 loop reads CATGLGGGGANVLTF. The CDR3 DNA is TGTGCCACCGGTTTGGGAGGAGGTGGGGCCAACGTCCTGACTTTC.

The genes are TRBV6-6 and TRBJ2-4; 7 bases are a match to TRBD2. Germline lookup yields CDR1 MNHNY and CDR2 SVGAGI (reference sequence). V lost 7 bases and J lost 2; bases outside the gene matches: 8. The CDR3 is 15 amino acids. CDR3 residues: CASTPRRETKNIQYF. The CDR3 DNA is TGTGCCAGCACCCCGAGGCGGGAGACCAAAAACATTCAGTACTTC.

CDR3: CAWSARGTGTRREAFF. The CDR3 region has the DNA TGTGCCTGGAGTGCCCGGGGCACCGGGACACGACGTGAAGCTTTCTTT. V and J are TRBV30 and TRBJ1-1, with a weak D call TRBD1 (6 bases). In germline, CDR1 is GTSNPN, CDR2 SVGIG (reference sequence). The CDR3 has 16 residues. Deletions cut 1 base from V and 7 bases from J, with 22 bases between.

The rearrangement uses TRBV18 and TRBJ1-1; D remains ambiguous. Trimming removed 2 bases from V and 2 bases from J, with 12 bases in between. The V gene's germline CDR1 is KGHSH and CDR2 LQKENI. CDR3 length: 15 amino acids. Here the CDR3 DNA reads TGTGCCAGCTCACCAACCGGCGGCAGAAACACTGAAGCTTTCTTT. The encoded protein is CASSPTGGRNTEAFF.

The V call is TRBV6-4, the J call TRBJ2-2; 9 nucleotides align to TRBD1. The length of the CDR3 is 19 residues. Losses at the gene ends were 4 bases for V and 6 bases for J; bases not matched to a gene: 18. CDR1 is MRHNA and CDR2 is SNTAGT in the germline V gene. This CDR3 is CASSVPGQGLMLFSGELFF. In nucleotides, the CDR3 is TGTGCCAGCAGTGTTCCGGGACAGGGTCTTATGTTGTTTTCCGGGGAGCTGTTTTTT.